Presented here are 27 T cell receptor beta chains from one specimen sequenced in a study of blood T cell repertoires in COVID-19. Sequencing was performed with immunoSEQ multiplex PCR; in TCRdb, only in-frame clones are kept and a portion is missing. The sample holds under 85,000 clones; around 85% are singletons and the top ten take roughly 18%. The sequenced material came from peripheral blood. The origin of the receptors is a man older than 75 in a cohort sampled during active COVID-19.

The V call is TRBV5-1, the J call TRBJ2-7, with 16 nucleotides matching TRBD2. The germline V gene has CDR1 SGHRS and CDR2 YFSETQ. The CDR3 totals 17 residues. The V gene end was trimmed by 5 bases and the J gene end by 9 bases; junction bases not matched to a gene: 14. The chain's CDR3 is CASSPGLAGGRSPVQYF. CDR3 DNA sequence: TGCGCCAGCAGTCCGGGACTAGCGGGGGGGCGATCGCCGGTGCAGTACTTC.

This clone was picked up one time. The J gene is TRBJ2-5, the V gene TRBV27; maybe TRBD1 (5 bases). This CDR3 spans 18 amino acids. The V gene lost 0 bases and the J gene lost 5 bases, with 22 bases spanning the gap. Germline V lookup: CDR1 MNHEY, CDR2 SMNVEV (reference sequence). In nucleotides, the CDR3 is TGTGCCAGCAGTTTATCCCCCACAGGAACTCAATACTCTGAGACCCAGTACTTC. Amino acids: CASSLSPTGTQYSETQYF.

The chain is built from TRBV18 and TRBJ2-5; 7 bases fit TRBD1. Germline V CDR1 and CDR2: KGHSH, LQKENI. V lost 2 bases, J lost 1 base, and 1 base stayed unmatched. This CDR3 contains 14 residues. The CDR3 reads CASSPTGVQETQYF. The CDR3 DNA sequence: TGTGCCAGCTCACCAACAGGGGTCCAAGAGACCCAGTACTTC.

The J gene is TRBJ2-7, the V gene TRBV3-1 (or the pseudogene TRBV3-2), with 8 positions matching TRBD2. The V gene end was trimmed by 3 bases and the J gene end by 6 bases; junction bases not matched to a gene: 13. The CDR3 has 16 amino acids. CDR1 and CDR2 (germline): LGHDT, YNNKEL (reference sequence). This CDR3 is CASSHRTGGGSTEQYF. CDR3 bases: TGTGCCAGCAGCCACCGTACCGGGGGGGGATCTACCGAGCAGTACTTC.

This clone is a singleton in its sample. V and J are TRBV12-5 and TRBJ1-1; perhaps TRBD1 as D (5 bases). V was shortened by 6 bases and J by 5 bases, with 19 bases between the two germline ends. The CDR3 has 15 residues. CDR1 and CDR2 from the germline V gene are LGHNT and FRNRAP. The CDR3, as DNA: TGTGCTAGTGGATCCACTCTGGCAGGGAAAACTGAAGCTTTCTTT. This codes for CASGSTLAGKTEAFF.

This chain links TRBV7-6 with TRBJ2-3, with 9 positions matching TRBD2. The CDR3 is 16 residues long. The J segment lost 8 bases and the V segment lost 1 base, leaving 10 bases of the junction unmatched. CDR1 is SGHVS and CDR2 is FNYEAQ in the germline V gene. The CDR3 sequence: CASSLDPLAGKGTQYF. The CDR3, as DNA: TGTGCCAGCAGCTTAGACCCCCTAGCGGGGAAGGGTACGCAGTATTTT.

This clone appeared once. CDR3: CASSGWDSRGEAKNIQYF. The CDR3 DNA is TGTGCCAGCAGCGGGTGGGACTCCAGGGGGGAAGCCAAAAACATTCAGTACTTC. V is TRBV21-1 and J is TRBJ2-4; the table gives TRBD1 as D, unverified against the DNA. TRBV21-1 is described as a pseudogene. This CDR3 is built from 18 residues.

This rearrangement joins TRBV6-5 to TRBJ1-4; TRBD1 agrees at 8 bases. Trimming at V came to 5 bases and at J to 5 bases, leaving 7 bases not matched to a gene. The germline V gene has CDR1 MNHEY and CDR2 SVGAGI. This CDR3 is 15 amino acids long. CDR3 protein: CASSPAGTGNEKLFF. For the CDR3, the DNA is TGTGCCAGCAGTCCCGCCGGGACAGGCAATGAAAAACTGTTTTTT.

The gene calls are TRBV27 and TRBJ1-1; no clear D. Looked up from germline, CDR1 is MNHEY and CDR2 is SMNVEV (reference sequence). Deletions cut 4 bases from V and 0 bases from J, with 6 bases between. This CDR3 has 13 amino acids. CDR3 residues: CASSSSLNTEAFF. CDR3 coding DNA: TGTGCCAGCAGTTCATCCTTGAACACTGAAGCTTTCTTT.

This chain joins TRBV28 and TRBJ1-2; no firm D call. This CDR3 is built from 13 residues. V was shortened by 5 bases and J by 2 bases, with 9 bases between the two germline ends. CDR1 is MDHEN, CDR2 SYDVKM, per germline. CDR3 region: CASSPTGNYGYTF. As DNA, the CDR3 is TGTGCCAGCAGTCCTACCGGGAACTATGGCTACACCTTC.

The J gene is TRBJ1-6, the V gene TRBV3-1 (or the pseudogene TRBV3-2); D gene ambiguous. The ends were cut back, 2 bases at V and 7 bases at J, with 6 bases in the middle. This CDR3 has 13 amino acids. Germline V gives CDR1 LGHDT, CDR2 YNNKEL (reference sequence). The CDR3: CASSQLQNSPLHF. The CDR3, as DNA: TGTGCCAGCAGCCAATTGCAGAATTCACCCCTCCACTTT.

This clone was counted a few times. The rearrangement uses TRBV5-1 and TRBJ1-4; D is undetermined. CDR1 is SGHRS and CDR2 is YFSETQ in the germline V gene. The CDR3 runs to 17 residues. Trimming shortened V by 0 bases and J by 6 bases, and 18 bases separated the two germline ends. The chain's CDR3 is CASSLGFGGGRHEKLFF. In DNA form, the CDR3 reads TGCGCCAGCAGCTTGGGATTCGGTGGAGGGAGGCATGAAAAACTGTTTTTT.

The chain employs TRBV25-1 and TRBJ1-4, with unresolved D. V was clipped by 4 bases and J by 0 bases, with 12 bases between them. Germline-derived CDR1 and CDR2 are MGHDK and SYGVNS. The CDR3 spans 16 residues. CDR3 sequence: CASSGFGVATNEKLFF. Here the CDR3 DNA reads TGTGCCAGCAGTGGATTTGGAGTTGCAACTAATGAAAAACTGTTTTTT.

The CDR3 loop is CASSYLQGSYEQYF. CDR3 DNA sequence: TGTGCCAGCAGTTACCTACAGGGTTCCTACGAGCAGTACTTC. The chain carries TRBV6-6 and TRBJ2-7; D may be TRBD1 (6 bases). Germline CDR1 reads MNHNY; CDR2 reads SVGAGI (reference sequence). V was clipped by 2 bases and J by 1 base, with 9 bases between them. This CDR3 is 14 amino acids long.

This chain uses TRBV28 with TRBJ1-1, with 9 bases identical to TRBD1. Germline CDR1 is MDHEN and CDR2 is SYDVKM. The CDR3 consists of 15 residues. V was clipped by 4 bases and J by 5 bases; unmatched bases: 8. In nucleotides, the CDR3 is TGTGCCAGCAGTTCCCCCGGGACAGGGAGTACTGAAGCTTTCTTT. As protein: CASSSPGTGSTEAFF. Supplemented by reference TRBV28 and TRBJ1-1, the full variable domain reads DVKVTQSSRYLVKRTGEKVFLECVQDMDHENMFWYRQDPGLGLRLIYFSYDVKMKEKGDIPEGYSVSREKKERFSLILESASTNQTSMYLCASSSPGTGSTEAFFGQGTRLTVV.

CDR3 region: CASSLSRTNQPQHF. CDR3 DNA: TGTGCCAGCAGTTTGTCCAGGACTAATCAGCCCCAGCATTTT. This chain uses TRBV27 with TRBJ1-5; D uncertain. Germline V gene sequence: CDR1 MNHEY, CDR2 SMNVEV (reference sequence). Deletions cut 3 bases from V and 4 bases from J, with 10 bases between. This CDR3 comprises 14 residues.

V and J are TRBV5-1 and TRBJ2-1; TRBD2 matches at 8 bases. With 2 bases clipped from V and 4 bases from J, the junction kept 2 bases outside the gene matches. The CDR3 extends over 14 amino acids. Per germline, CDR1 SGHRS and CDR2 YFSETQ. The CDR3 coding sequence is TGCGCCAGCAGCTTCGGGGGGGCGTACAATGAGCAGTTCTTC. Its protein is CASSFGGAYNEQFF.

The chain uses TRBV9 and TRBJ2-5; 7 bases are shared with TRBD1. The CDR3 runs 14 residues. V dropped 0 bases and J dropped 2; count of bases not matched to a gene: 1. The germline V gene encodes CDR1 SGDLS and CDR2 YYNGEE. CDR3 loop: CASSVATGQETQYF. For the CDR3, the DNA is TGTGCCAGCAGCGTAGCGACAGGGCAAGAGACCCAGTACTTC.

V gene TRBV28 combines with J gene TRBJ2-3; D perhaps matches TRBD1 (6 bases). V gave up 6 bases and J gave up 1 base, with 14 bases separating them. The CDR3 runs to 15 residues. Germline CDR1 reads MDHEN; CDR2 reads SYDVKM. The CDR3, as DNA: TGTGCCAGCAGAGACAGGTCGGTGGGCACAGATACGCAGTATTTT. Translating gives CASRDRSVGTDTQYF.

The rearrangement joins TRBV7-9 to TRBJ1-6; D unclear. V lost 5 bases, J lost 5 bases, and 13 bases lay in between. The CDR3 is 15 amino acids. Germline assignment: CDR1 SEHNR and CDR2 FQNEAQ (reference sequence). In nucleotides, the CDR3 is TGTGCCAGCAGCCCCGCGGGGTCCGATAATTCACCCCTCCACTTT. As protein: CASSPAGSDNSPLHF.

The genes are TRBV4-1 and TRBJ1-2; TRBD1 might be the D (6 bases). The CDR3 loop spans 16 amino acids. V was shortened by 0 bases and J by 4 bases, with 15 bases between the two germline ends. Germline CDR1 reads MGHRA; CDR2 reads YSYEKL. The CDR3 region has the DNA TGCGCCAGCAGCCAAGATATGGGGGCCGATTTCTATGGCTACACCTTC. Its translation: CASSQDMGADFYGYTF.

As DNA, the CDR3 is TGTGCCAGCAGCTGGGGACAGGGGGCGAGATCTGGAAACACCATATATTTT. Translated, it gives CASSWGQGARSGNTIYF. V is TRBV7-2 and J is TRBJ1-3, with 12 nucleotides matching TRBD1. After removal of 4 bases from V and 1 base from J, the junction contained 5 bases not matched to a gene. The CDR3 length is 17 residues. Germline V gives CDR1 SGHTA, CDR2 FQGNSA.

By share, this clone counts as hyperexpanded (1% or more). This chain connects TRBV7-8 to TRBJ1-1; TRBD1 is a possible D gene (6 bases). The germline V gene has CDR1 SGHVS and CDR2 FQNEAQ. V was clipped by 5 bases and J by 1 base, with 11 bases between them. The CDR3 consists of 14 residues. The CDR3 bases are TGTGCCAGCAGCGACGGGACACCGAACACTGAAGCTTTCTTT. Its protein product is CASSDGTPNTEAFF.

This rearrangement joins TRBV9 to TRBJ2-3; maybe TRBD1 (6 bases). The V gene's germline CDR1 is SGDLS and CDR2 YYNGEE. There are 13 residues in the CDR3. The ends were cut back, 3 bases at V and 2 bases at J, with 7 bases in the middle. The CDR3 is CASSGGPTDTQYF. The CDR3 DNA reads as TGTGCCAGCAGCGGGGGGCCCACAGATACGCAGTATTTT.

This clone was counted once. The chain links TRBV29-1 to TRBJ1-1, with TRBD1 matching 9 bases. Germline loops: CDR1 SQVTM, CDR2 ANQGSEA. This CDR3 spans 15 amino acids. The V segment lost 2 bases and the J segment 2 bases; nucleotides outside the gene matches: 6. CDR3 DNA: TGCAGCGTTGAATTCGGGACAGGGTTCAACACTGAAGCTTTCTTT. It codes for CSVEFGTGFNTEAFF.

The chain joins TRBV4-1 to TRBJ2-5, with 9 bases matching TRBD2. The V gene's germline CDR1 is MGHRA and CDR2 YSYEKL. The ends lost 1 base at V and 1 base at J; junction bases unmatched: 4. The CDR3 is 16 amino acids. CDR3 bases: TGCGCCAGCAGCCAAGGGCCTAGCGGGGTCCAAGAGACCCAGTACTTC. Residues: CASSQGPSGVQETQYF.

The chain couples TRBV6-5 to TRBJ2-5; 9 positions match TRBD1. V lost 4 bases, J lost 5 bases, and 8 bases stayed unmatched. Germline V gene data show CDR1 as MNHEY and CDR2 as SVGAGI. The CDR3 sequence is 15 residues long. Here the CDR3 reads CASSLYRGRGETQYF. The CDR3 nucleotides read TGTGCCAGCAGTTTATACAGGGGGCGCGGGGAGACCCAGTACTTC.